Below are 14 T cell receptor beta chains sequenced from a single sample in a study of cytomegalovirus exposure and HLA in healthy donors. 13 Jbeta primers and 60 Vbeta primers were used for the PCR. Data came from immunoSEQ multiplex PCR; TCRdb stores just in-frame clones and leaves some out. The sample includes about 150,000 clones, 55% to 75% of them seen just once. Sequencing was performed on PBMCs. The receptors were gathered from a man aged 45-65 years in good health and CMV-seropositive.

This clone was observed a single time. The chain employs TRBV19 and TRBJ2-1; 8 positions agree with TRBD2. CDR3 length: 15 residues. Germline V gene sequence: CDR1 LNHDA, CDR2 SQIVND (reference sequence). Trimming took 6 bases from V and 3 from J; bases not matched to a gene: 7. CDR3 sequence: CASRHTSGLYNEQFF. The CDR3 region has the DNA TGTGCCAGTAGGCATACTAGCGGCCTCTACAATGAGCAGTTCTTC.

This clone was recorded a few times. CDR3 in amino acids: CASSAGPGAYEQYF. The CDR3 DNA is TGTGCCAGCAGCGCGGGCCCGGGCGCCTACGAGCAGTACTTC. This chain joins TRBV5-6 and TRBJ2-7; tentatively, D is TRBD2 (5 bases). CDR3 length: 14 amino acids. V was trimmed by 4 bases and J by 2 bases, leaving 13 bases between them. Germline loops: CDR1 SGHDT, CDR2 YYEEEE.

The V gene is TRBV27, the J gene TRBJ2-7; 7 bases map to TRBD1. This CDR3 has 15 residues. CDR1 MNHEY and CDR2 SMNVEV come from the germline V gene (reference sequence). The V segment lost 2 bases and the J segment 7 bases; nucleotides outside the gene matches: 11. Here the CDR3 DNA reads TGTGCCAGCAGTTTAAGTCGGGACAGCGCACGAGAGCAGTACTTC. This codes for CASSLSRDSAREQYF.

A few counts support this clone. V and J are TRBV11-2 and TRBJ2-7; D may be TRBD2 (5 bases). V was cut by 3 bases and J by 2 bases, with 11 bases left in between. The CDR3 covers 14 residues. The germline CDR1 and CDR2 sequences are SGHAT and FQNNGV. DNA for the CDR3: TGTGCCAGCAGCTTCACGGACGGGGCCTACGAGCAGTACTTC. Translated: CASSFTDGAYEQYF.

The chain carries TRBV5-1 and TRBJ2-1; 10 nucleotides align to TRBD2. The CDR3 is 16 residues long. CDR1 is SGHRS and CDR2 is YFSETQ in the germline V gene. The J segment lost 9 bases and the V segment lost 2 bases, leaving 11 bases of the junction unmatched. The CDR3 DNA is TGCGCCAGCAGCTTTAGCGGGGGGCCCGACTGGGGTGAGCAGTTCTTC. Its translation: CASSFSGGPDWGEQFF.

The genes are TRBV9 and TRBJ2-3; possible D gene TRBD1, 5 bases. With 1 base removed from V and 6 bases from J, the gap between germline ends came to 18 bases. The CDR3 runs 16 residues. Germline CDR1 SGDLS, CDR2 YYNGEE. The CDR3: CASSVRVDGAFDTQYF. CDR3 coding DNA: TGTGCCAGCAGCGTAAGGGTCGATGGGGCGTTCGATACGCAGTATTTT.

The chain recombines TRBV11-2 with TRBJ1-1, with D maybe TRBD1 (5 bases). Per the germline V gene, CDR1 is SGHAT and CDR2 is FQNNGV. The CDR3 has 15 amino acids. V was trimmed by 7 bases and J by 1 base, leaving 16 bases between them. The CDR3 bases are TGTGCCAGCACCTGGGGTAGGAGGGGGAACACTGAAGCTTTCTTT. Its protein is CASTWGRRGNTEAFF.

The chain uses TRBV5-4 and TRBJ2-5; 8 nucleotides agree with TRBD1. CDR1 is SGHNT, CDR2 YYREEE, per germline (reference sequence). V lost 3 bases and J lost 5; bases outside the gene matches: 6. CDR3 length: 14 amino acids. CDR3 residues: CASSSRTGTETQYF. The CDR3 DNA reads as TGTGCCAGCAGCTCCAGGACAGGGACGGAGACCCAGTACTTC.

This chain links TRBV7-9 with TRBJ1-6, with D unresolved. The CDR3 runs 19 residues. Germline values: CDR1 SEHNR, CDR2 FQNEAQ (reference sequence). Trimming removed 1 base from V and 0 bases from J, with 16 bases in between. CDR3 in amino acids: CASSLGGRLTSSYNSPLHF. CDR3 coding DNA: TGTGCCAGCAGCTTAGGAGGACGTCTTACTAGCTCCTATAATTCACCCCTCCACTTT.

The rearrangement uses TRBV2 and TRBJ2-7, with 8 bases lining up with TRBD2. This CDR3 comprises 17 residues. Trimming took 5 bases from V and 2 from J; bases not matched to a gene: 14. Germline CDR1 and CDR2: SNHLY and FYNNEI. CDR3 DNA sequence: TGTGCCAGCAGTCCCTATTCTGTACTAGCGGTGACCTACGAGCAGTACTTC. Translation gives CASSPYSVLAVTYEQYF.

CDR3: CASSARSHF. The DNA of the CDR3 is TGCGCCAGCAGTGCCCGGTCGCATTTT. The chain employs TRBV23-1 and TRBJ1-5, with unresolved D. TRBV23-1 is known as an ORF, though its function is uncertain. Deletions cut 5 bases from V and 15 bases from J, with 8 bases between. The CDR3 loop spans 9 amino acids.

The CDR3 DNA reads TGTGCCAGCAGTTACGGGCGCTCTGGAAACACCATATATTTT. Amino acid sequence: CASSYGRSGNTIYF. This chain links TRBV6-5 with TRBJ1-3; D is unresolved. The CDR3 covers 14 residues. V dropped 2 bases and J dropped 0 bases, with 5 bases sitting between them. Germline V gene data show CDR1 as MNHEY and CDR2 as SVGAGI.

The chain's CDR3 is CASGARNYNEQFF. The DNA for the CDR3 is TGTGCTAGTGGGGCTCGTAACTACAATGAGCAGTTCTTC. The chain has TRBV12-5 and TRBJ2-1; D ambiguous. V was cut by 6 bases and J by 3 bases, with 9 bases left in between. The germline V gene has CDR1 LGHNT and CDR2 FRNRAP. The CDR3 extends over 13 amino acids.

The V gene is TRBV7-8, the J gene TRBJ1-2, with 8 nucleotides matching TRBD1. The CDR3 spans 13 residues. The germline V gene has CDR1 SGHVS and CDR2 FQNEAQ. Trimming took 5 bases from V and 3 from J; bases not matched to a gene: 2. This chain's CDR3 is CASSPDRDYGYTF. For the CDR3, the DNA is TGTGCCAGCAGCCCGGACAGGGACTATGGCTACACCTTC.